This T cell receptor (beta chain) was recorded in a study of blood T cells in healthy people across ages. Study-wide results and limits: The diversity estimates, figures obtained from one million T cells, were considered underestimates. Among long-lived donors, naive CD4+ cells were more numerous and diversity higher than in aged donors. It was not possible, with unsorted PBMCs, to conclusively compare naive and antigen-experienced cells. Roughly linear age-related decline in beta diversity appeared, significant by age approximately 41.

A J-beta primer mix and a sample-barcoded 5' primer were used in a second PCR of about 7 to 12 cycles. TCRdb itself ran the 5' RACE reads through MiXCR, one entry per CDR3 protein. Of approximately 1.5 million distinct CDR3 sequences in the sample, approximately 42% are singletons; the top ten hold more than 4%. In regard to this clonotype: Its antigen is unidentified. This may stem from a read error, because a much larger clone lies one nucleotide away.

V was shortened by 2 bases and J by 5 bases, with 15 bases between the two germline ends. Germline V gives CDR1 LGHNT, CDR2 FRNRAP. There are 15 residues in the CDR3. The chain joins TRBV12-5 to TRBJ2-5; no clear D. This receptor was identified in a young woman in good health. The sample taken for sequencing was blood. The CDR3 DNA sequence: TGTGCTAGTGGTTTGATACACGGGCCAAGGGAGACCCAGTACTTC. It specifies CASGLIHGPRETQYF. The full variable domain, with the rest looked up from reference TRBV12-5 and TRBJ2-5, is DARVTQTPRHKVTEMGQEVTMRCQPILGHNTVFWYRQTMMQGLELLAYFRNRAPLDDSGMPKDRFSAEMPDATLATLKIQPSEPRDSAVYFCASGLIHGPRETQYFGPGTRLLVL.